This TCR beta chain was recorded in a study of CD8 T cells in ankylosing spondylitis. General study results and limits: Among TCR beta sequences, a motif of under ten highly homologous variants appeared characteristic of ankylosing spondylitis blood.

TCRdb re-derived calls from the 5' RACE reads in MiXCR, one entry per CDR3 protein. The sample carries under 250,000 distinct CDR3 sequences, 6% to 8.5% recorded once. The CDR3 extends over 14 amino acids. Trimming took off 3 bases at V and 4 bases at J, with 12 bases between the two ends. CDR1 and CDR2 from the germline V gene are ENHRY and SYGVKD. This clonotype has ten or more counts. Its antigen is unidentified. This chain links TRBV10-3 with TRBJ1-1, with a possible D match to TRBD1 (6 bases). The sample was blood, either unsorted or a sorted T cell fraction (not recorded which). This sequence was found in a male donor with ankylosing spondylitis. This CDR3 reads CAISDPGGLTEAFF. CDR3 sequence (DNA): TGTGCCATCAGTGACCCCGGGGGCCTCACTGAAGCTTTCTTT.